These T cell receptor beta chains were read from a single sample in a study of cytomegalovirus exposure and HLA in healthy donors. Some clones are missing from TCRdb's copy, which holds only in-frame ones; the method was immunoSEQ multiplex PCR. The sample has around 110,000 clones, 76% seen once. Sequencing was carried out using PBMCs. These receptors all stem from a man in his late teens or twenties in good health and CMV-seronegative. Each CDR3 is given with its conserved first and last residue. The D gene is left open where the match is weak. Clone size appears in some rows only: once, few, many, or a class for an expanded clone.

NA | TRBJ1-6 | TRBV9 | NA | CASSFRGHNSPLHF | TGTGCCAGCAGCTTTCGGGGTCATAATTCACCCCTCCACTTT
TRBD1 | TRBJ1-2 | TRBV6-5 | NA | CASSKNGGQGGYTF | TGTGCCAGCAGCAAAAACGGGGGACAGGGAGGCTACACCTTC
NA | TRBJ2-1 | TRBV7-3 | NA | CASSLSSGGEYNEQFF | TGTGCCAGCAGCTTATCGTCGGGGGGCGAATACAATGAGCAGTTCTTC
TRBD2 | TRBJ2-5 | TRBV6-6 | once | CASSLLAAQETQYF | TGTGCCAGCAGTTTACTAGCGGCACAAGAGACCCAGTACTTC
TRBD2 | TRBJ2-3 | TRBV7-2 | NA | CASSSTSGELGNTQYF | TGTGCCAGCAGCTCGACTAGCGGGGAATTAGGGAATACGCAGTATTTT
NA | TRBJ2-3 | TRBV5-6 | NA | CASRRASVSDTQYF | TGTGCCAGCCGCAGGGCGTCGGTCTCAGATACGCAGTATTTT
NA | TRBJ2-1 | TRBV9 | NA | CASSVATGNEQFF | TGTGCCAGCAGCGTAGCTACGGGGAATGAGCAGTTCTTC
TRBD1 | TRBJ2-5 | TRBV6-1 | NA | CASRAGGVETQYF | TGTGCCAGCAGGGCAGGGGGCGTGGAGACCCAGTACTTC
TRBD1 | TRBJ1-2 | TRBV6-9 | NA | CASSPRDRGSVF | TGTGCCAGCAGTCCCAGGGACAGGGGTAGCGTTTTC
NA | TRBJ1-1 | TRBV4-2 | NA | CASSANAGPNTEAFF | TGTGCCAGCAGCGCTAATGCAGGGCCTAACACTGAAGCTTTCTTT
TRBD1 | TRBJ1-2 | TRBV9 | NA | CASSFGTEPRYGYPF | TGTGCCAGCAGCTTTGGGACAGAACCTCGCTATGGCTACCCCTTC
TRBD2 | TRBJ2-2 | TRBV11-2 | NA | CASSLGHSGGAGELFF | TGTGCCAGCAGCTTAGGCCATAGCGGGGGGGCCGGGGAGCTGTTTTTT
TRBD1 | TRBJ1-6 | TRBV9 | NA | CASSVDGRGIPPLHF | TGTGCCAGCAGCGTAGATGGCAGGGGGATCCCACCCCTCCACTTT
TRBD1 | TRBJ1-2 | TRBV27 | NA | CASRMGQGAFYGYTF | TGTGCCAGCAGGATGGGACAGGGAGCTTTCTATGGCTACACCTTC
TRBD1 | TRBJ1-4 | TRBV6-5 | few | CASSIWAGTGSRLFF | TGTGCCAGCAGTATATGGGCCGGGACAGGGTCTAGGCTGTTTTTT
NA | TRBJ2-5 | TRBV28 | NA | CASSGQSGGPETQYF | TGTGCCAGCAGTGGGCAGAGTGGAGGGCCAGAGACCCAGTACTTC
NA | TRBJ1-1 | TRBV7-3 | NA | CASSFGGGNTEAFF | TGTGCCAGCAGCTTTGGGGGAGGGAACACTGAAGCTTTCTTT
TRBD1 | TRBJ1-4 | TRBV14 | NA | CASSQDWRGRSPEKLFF | TGTGCCAGCAGCCAAGATTGGAGGGGGCGATCCCCTGAAAAACTGTTTTTT
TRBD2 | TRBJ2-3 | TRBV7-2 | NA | CASSPSLAGGAYTDTQYF | TGTGCCAGCAGCCCCTCCCTGGCGGGGGGGGCGTACACAGATACGCAGTATTTT
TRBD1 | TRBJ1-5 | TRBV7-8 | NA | CASSLQDRDNQPQHF | TGTGCCAGCAGCCTGCAGGACAGGGACAATCAGCCCCAGCATTTT
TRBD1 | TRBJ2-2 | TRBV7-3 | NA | CASSFDRGAGELFF | TGTGCCAGCAGCTTTGACAGGGGTGCCGGGGAGCTGTTTTTT
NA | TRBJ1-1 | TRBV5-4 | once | CASSWPGLNTEAFF | TGTGCCAGCAGCTGGCCGGGGTTGAACACTGAAGCTTTCTTT